The 20 T cell receptor beta chains presented below share a single source sample, sequenced in a study of blood T cells in healthy people across ages. Using a J-beta primer mix together with a sample-barcoded 5' primer, a second PCR was run for roughly 7 to 12 cycles. TCRdb called the 5' RACE reads again in MiXCR, with one record for every CDR3 protein. This table holds 1 million or so distinct CDR3 sequences, 25% found once. A further study also used this sample, focusing on T cells of mothers and their children.

Sequencing used blood. These receptor sequences come from a girl aged 2-10 years in good health.

This clonotype was detected a few times. This chain connects TRBV7-3 to TRBJ2-4, with 8 bases matching TRBD1. Germline assignment: CDR1 SGHTA and CDR2 FQGTGA. The trim removed 5 bases at V and 6 bases at J, leaving 12 bases unmatched. The CDR3 is 16 amino acids. CDR3 sequence: CASSESPGQGGNIQYF. The CDR3 region has the DNA TGTGCCAGCAGCGAATCCCCCGGACAGGGAGGAAACATTCAGTACTTC.

The chain uses TRBV5-1 and TRBJ1-2, with D possibly being TRBD1 (5 bases). V lost 0 bases and J lost 6, with 15 bases in between. The CDR3 contains 15 residues. The germline V gene encodes CDR1 SGHRS and CDR2 YFSETQ. CDR3 sequence reads: CASSLGTLDSDGYTF. The CDR3 bases are TGCGCCAGCAGCTTGGGGACATTGGATTCGGATGGCTACACCTTC.

This clonotype has only a few counts. The junction departs from germline at one end; a sequencing error may be responsible. The chain recombines TRBV4-1 with TRBJ2-3; D is ambiguous. This CDR3 spans 13 amino acids. Germline V gene lookup returns CDR1 MGHRA and CDR2 YSYEKL. The CDR3 coding sequence is TGTGCCAGCAGCCAAGGTTTGGCAGATACGCAGTATTTT. Its translation: CASSQGLADTQYF.

The chain couples TRBV29-1 to TRBJ2-1; TRBD2 matches at 14 bases. Germline CDR1 is SQVTM and CDR2 is ANQGSEA. V shed 5 bases, J shed 8 bases, and the junction held 5 bases outside the gene matches. CDR3 size: 14 residues. The CDR3 DNA is TGCAGCGTTTTACCGGGACTAGCGGGAGATGAGCAGTTCTTC. Translating gives CSVLPGLAGDEQFF.

CDR3 nucleotides: TGTGCCACCCGGGAGCTAGGGAACATTCAGTACTTC. Protein product: CATRELGNIQYF. This chain joins TRBV19 and TRBJ2-4, with a possible D match to TRBD2 (6 bases). This CDR3 is built from 12 residues. V was cut by 10 bases and J by 7 bases, with 14 bases left in between. Germline V lookup: CDR1 LNHDA, CDR2 SQIVND (reference sequence).

In this sample, this clonotype turned up a few times. This chain connects TRBV28 to TRBJ2-5, with TRBD2 matching 11 bases. The V gene's germline CDR1 is MDHEN and CDR2 SYDVKM. CDR3 length: 18 residues. V shed 6 bases, J shed 5 bases, and the junction held 17 bases outside the gene matches. The CDR3 sequence: CASSLGTSGIYHLETQYF. CDR3 coding DNA: TGTGCCAGCAGCCTCGGGACTAGCGGAATATACCACCTTGAGACCCAGTACTTC.

The chain joins TRBV25-1 to TRBJ2-7, with D uncertain. From germline, CDR1 is MGHDK and CDR2 SYGVNS. Trimming removed 0 bases from V and 0 bases from J, with 9 bases in between. CDR3 length: 15 amino acids. CDR3 sequence reads: CASSEYEGYSYEQYF. The CDR3, as DNA: TGTGCCAGCAGTGAATATGAAGGATACTCCTACGAGCAGTACTTC.

This clonotype was seen just once. The chain joins TRBV10-3 to TRBJ1-1; D may be TRBD1 (5 bases). The CDR3 has 11 amino acids. V dropped 11 bases and J dropped 4 bases, with 11 bases sitting between them. Germline V gene data show CDR1 as ENHRY and CDR2 as SYGVKD. The CDR3 region is CAAGTATEAFF. In DNA, the CDR3 is TGTGCCGCAGGGACCGCCACTGAAGCTTTCTTT.

V gene TRBV7-3 combines with J gene TRBJ2-3, with 14 bases matching TRBD2. Looked up from germline, CDR1 is SGHTA and CDR2 is FQGTGA. The CDR3 contains 18 residues. Losses at the gene ends were 5 bases for V and 2 bases for J; bases not matched to a gene: 9. The CDR3 region has the DNA TGTGCCAGCAGCACGACCGCGGGACTAGCGGGGGACACAGATACGCAGTATTTT. Translating it yields CASSTTAGLAGDTDTQYF.

V gene TRBV29-1 combines with J gene TRBJ2-7; TRBD1 matches at 7 bases. With V trimmed by 1 base and J by 0 bases, 12 bases remained unmatched. CDR1 is SQVTM, CDR2 ANQGSEA, per germline. This CDR3 comprises 17 residues. Written as DNA, the CDR3 is TGCAGCGTTGAAGGTCGGTCCCAAGGGGACAGCTCCTACGAGCAGTACTTC. Amino acid sequence: CSVEGRSQGDSSYEQYF.

The chain has TRBV29-1 and TRBJ1-2; tentative D call: TRBD1 (5 bases). CDR1 is SQVTM, CDR2 ANQGSEA, per germline. The CDR3 is 15 residues long. Trimming took 3 bases from V and 5 from J, leaving 19 bases between them. The CDR3 spells CSVDGVGRNAYGYTF. In DNA form, the CDR3 reads TGCAGCGTTGACGGTGTGGGGCGGAATGCTTATGGCTACACCTTC. Using reference TRBV29-1 and TRBJ1-2 for the parts outside the CDR3, the full variable domain is SAVISQKPSRDICQRGTSLTIQCQVDSQVTMMFWYRQQPGQSLTLIATANQGSEATYESGFVIDKFPISRPNLTFSTLTVSNMSPEDSSIYLCSVDGVGRNAYGYTFGSGTRLTVV.

V and J are TRBV20-1 and TRBJ1-4; D ambiguous. V was trimmed by 6 bases and J by 5 bases, leaving 7 bases between them. Germline values: CDR1 DFQATT, CDR2 SNEGSKA (reference sequence). There are 11 residues in the CDR3. The CDR3: CSAPENEKLFF. CDR3 coding DNA: TGCAGTGCCCCGGAGAATGAAAAACTGTTTTTT.

For the CDR3, the DNA is TGCAGTGCAGTCAAAAACATTCAGTACTTC. It yields the protein CSAVKNIQYF. V gene TRBV20-1 combines with J gene TRBJ2-4; D remains ambiguous. V lost 6 bases, J lost 3 bases, and 3 bases lay in between. The germline gives CDR1 DFQATT, CDR2 SNEGSKA (reference sequence). The length of the CDR3 is 10 residues.

This clonotype was recorded a few times. Relative to the germline gene, one junction end is altered; a read error may explain this. This rearrangement joins TRBV9 to TRBJ1-2; a weak D match, TRBD1 (5 bases). Germline CDR1 reads SGDLS; CDR2 reads YYNGEE. The CDR3 covers 14 residues. CDR3 protein: CAGSASGTHYGYTF. The CDR3 nucleotides read TGTGCCGGCAGCGCTTCTGGGACGCACTATGGCTACACCTTC.

J is TRBJ2-7 and V is TRBV12-3 or TRBV12-4; D is uncertain. This CDR3 spans 13 amino acids. With 5 bases removed from V and 6 bases from J, the gap between germline ends came to 14 bases. The CDR3 protein is CASSPVGLGEQYF. The CDR3 DNA sequence: TGTGCCAGCAGTCCTGTGGGGTTGGGCGAGCAGTACTTC.

V and J are TRBV28 and TRBJ2-5; 7 bases match TRBD2. The end of the DNA fits TRBJ2-7 better, so the J call may be wrong. The germline gives CDR1 MDHEN, CDR2 SYDVKM. The CDR3 runs to 14 residues. CDR3 sequence reads: CASSSLAEAYEQYF. In nucleotides, the CDR3 is TGTGCCAGCAGTTCCCTAGCGGAAGCCTACGAGCAGTACTTC.

The V gene is TRBV13, the J gene TRBJ2-1; possibly TRBD1 or TRBD2 for D (6 bases each). Germline assignment: CDR1 PRHDT and CDR2 FYEKMQ (reference sequence). The CDR3 runs to 15 residues. V lost 4 bases and J 1 base, leaving 11 bases between the germline ends. In DNA form, the CDR3 reads TGTGCCAGCAGCTGGAGGGGGGAATCCTACAATGAGCAGTTCTTC. Its translation: CASSWRGESYNEQFF. The variable domain in full, with the rest retrieved from reference TRBV13 and TRBJ2-1, is AAGVIQSPRHLIKEKRETATLKCYPIPRHDTVYWYQQGPGQDPQFLISFYEKMQSDKGSIPDRFSAQQFSDYHSELNMSSLELGDSALYFCASSWRGESYNEQFFGPGTRLTVL.

The gene calls are TRBV11-2 and TRBJ2-1; unclear D gene. CDR3 length: 14 residues. Deletions cut 0 bases from V and 10 bases from J, with 13 bases between. Germline V gene data show CDR1 as SGHAT and CDR2 as FQNNGV. In DNA form, the CDR3 reads TGTGCCAGCAGCTTAGAGGAGTTCAACAGCGAGCAGTTCTTC. Protein product: CASSLEEFNSEQFF. Variable domain in full (rest from reference TRBV11-2 and TRBJ2-1): EAGVAQSPRYKIIEKRQSVAFWCNPISGHATLYWYQQILGQGPKLLIQFQNNGVVDDSQLPKDRFSAERLKGVDSTLKIQPAKLEDSAVYLCASSLEEFNSEQFFGPGTRLTVL.

This chain connects TRBV4-1 to TRBJ1-4, with D unresolved. The CDR3 loop spans 15 amino acids. Trimming stripped 5 bases from V and 0 bases from J, with 10 bases between. Germline V CDR1 and CDR2: MGHRA, YSYEKL. CDR3 amino acids: CASSLISATNEKLFF. CDR3 in DNA: TGCGCCAGCAGCTTGATCTCTGCAACTAATGAAAAACTGTTTTTT.

The genes are TRBV12-3 or TRBV12-4 and TRBJ2-3; D perhaps matches TRBD1 (5 bases). The CDR3 has 15 amino acids. Trimming took 5 bases from V and 0 from J, leaving 12 bases between them. This chain's CDR3 is CASSLDIHSTDTQYF. In DNA form, the CDR3 reads TGTGCCAGCAGTCTGGACATTCATAGCACAGATACGCAGTATTTT.